These T cell receptor beta chains were read from a single sample in a study of T cell responses to AZD1222 COVID-19 vaccine. The data were produced by immunoSEQ multiplex PCR, yet TCRdb's version contains in-frame clones alone and is incomplete. Among 110,000 to 150,000 clones, around nine tenths were seen once, and the ten largest hold 1.7%. The material was peripheral blood, obtained on day 0 of AZD1222 vaccination. The receptors shown here come from an adult in good health. The CDR3 runs from the conserved cysteine through the conserved F or W. A D gene is named only where the DNA matches it firmly. Clone size is stated in some rows and not others, as once, few, many or a class when expanded.

j_gene,d_gene,abundance,v_gene,CDR3nt,CDR3aa
TRBJ2-7,TRBD1,-,TRBV19,TGTGCCAGTAGTTCAGACAGGGGGCTATTCTACGAGCAGTACTTC,CASSSDRGLFYEQYF
TRBJ2-6,-,-,TRBV24-1,TGTGCCACCAGTGATCGCCGTCTCTCCGGGGGAAGCTCTGGGGCCAACGTCCTGACTTTC,CATSDRRLSGGSSGANVLTF
TRBJ2-3,-,-,TRBV10-3,TGTGCCATCAGTGAGTTAAGTATTAGCACAGATACGCAGTATTTT,CAISELSISTDTQYF
TRBJ2-7,-,once,TRBV5-5,TGTGCCAGCAGCTTGGCCGGGCACAACTCCTACGAGCAGTACTTC,CASSLAGHNSYEQYF
TRBJ2-7,-,-,TRBV7-6,TGTGCCAGCAGCTTAGCGGCCCATGTGGGCTACGAGCAGTACTTC,CASSLAAHVGYEQYF
TRBJ2-1,TRBD2,-,TRBV2,TGTGCCAGCAGTCCCACCCCTCGGACTAGCGGGAGGAGGACCGACAATGAGCAGTTCTTC,CASSPTPRTSGRRTDNEQFF
TRBJ1-2,-,-,TRBV19,TGTGCCAGTAGTATAATTGGTGAAGGACAGACCTATGGCTACACCTTC,CASSIIGEGQTYGYTF
TRBJ2-1,-,-,TRBV7-9,TGTGCCAGCAGCCATATCGACTACAATGAGCAGTTCTTC,CASSHIDYNEQFF
TRBJ2-2,-,-,TRBV14,TGTGCCAGCAGCGAACCTTTACCAGATCTCGGGAGAAGCACCGGGGAGCTGTTTTTT,CASSEPLPDLGRSTGELFF
TRBJ2-1,TRBD2,-,TRBV4-1,TGCGCCAGCAGCCAACCCCGACTAGCGGGTTCTCAAGTGGGGTCCTACAATGAGCAGTTCTTC,CASSQPRLAGSQVGSYNEQFF
TRBJ1-1,-,-,TRBV27,TGTGCCAGCAGTTTAGGTCTTGGGACTGAAGCTTTCTTT,CASSLGLGTEAFF
TRBJ1-4,-,-,TRBV2,TGTGCCAGCAGTGAACTCAGGGCGAGTGAAAAACTGTTTTTT,CASSELRASEKLFF
TRBJ2-1,-,-,TRBV5-1,TGCGCCAGCAGCCCCGATCACGGGCGGAATGAGCAGTTCTTC,CASSPDHGRNEQFF
TRBJ1-6,-,-,TRBV6-5,TGTGCCAGCAGAAGGTTAAATTCACCCCTCCACTTT,CASRRLNSPLHF
TRBJ2-2,-,-,TRBV19,TGTGCCAGTAGTATCTATGGAGCAGGGCGGCACGGGGAGCTGTTTTTT,CASSIYGAGRHGELFF
TRBJ2-5,TRBD2,-,TRBV11-2,TGTGCCAGCAGCCCCCGACTAGCGGGAGGGAAAGAGACCCAGTACTTC,CASSPRLAGGKETQYF
TRBJ1-5,-,-,TRBV10-1,TGCGCCAGCAGTGCGGGCAATCAGCCCCAGCATTTT,CASSAGNQPQHF
TRBJ1-2,-,once,TRBV19,TGTGCCAGTAGTATACGAGGGTCCCCCGGCTATGGCTACACCTTC,CASSIRGSPGYGYTF
TRBJ1-2,-,-,TRBV6-5,TGTGCCAGCAGTTACTCTTTGCAGGGCTCTTATGGCTACACCTTC,CASSYSLQGSYGYTF
TRBJ1-3,TRBD1,-,TRBV3-1/TRBV3-2,TGTGCCAGCAGGGCAGGGGGCGCGGGAAACACCATATATTTT,CASRAGGAGNTIYF
TRBJ2-7,TRBD1,few,TRBV10-1,TGCGCCAGCGGGACAGCGTCCTACGAGCAGTACTTC,CASGTASYEQYF
TRBJ2-3,-,-,TRBV24-1,TGTGCCACCAGTGACGGGGTGTTTGGAAATACGCAGTATTTT,CATSDGVFGNTQYF
TRBJ2-1,-,-,TRBV24-1,TGTGCCACCAGTGATTGGGGACACCTCCCGAACAATGAGCAGTTCTTC,CATSDWGHLPNNEQFF
TRBJ2-3,-,-,TRBV1,TGCACCAGCAGCCGGGGACAGTGTTTAGGTACGCAGTATTTT,CTSSRGQCLGTQYF
TRBJ1-4,TRBD1,-,TRBV5-1,TGCGCCAGCAGCCAAGGGACAGGGCAGGATGAAAAACTGTTTTTT,CASSQGTGQDEKLFF
TRBJ2-5,TRBD1,-,TRBV27,TGTGCCAGCAGCCCCAACGACCCACAGGGGAGAAGAGAGACCCAGTACTTC,CASSPNDPQGRRETQYF
TRBJ2-7,-,-,TRBV30,TGTGCCTGGAGGGCGTGGGGGAGCTCCTACGAGCAGTACTTC,CAWRAWGSSYEQYF
TRBJ2-1,-,-,TRBV21-1,TGTGCCAGCAGCAAAGCTCCTCTTCTAGCGGGTTTATGGGGCGACAATGAGCAGTTCTTC,CASSKAPLLAGLWGDNEQFF
TRBJ2-7,TRBD1,-,TRBV28,TGTGCCAGCAGTCCGGGACAGGGGGATTTGTACGAGCAGTACTTC,CASSPGQGDLYEQYF
TRBJ2-2,TRBD2,once,TRBV28,TGTGCCAGCAGTTCCCTTAGGACTAGCGGGAGTCGTACCGGGGAGCTGTTTTTT,CASSSLRTSGSRTGELFF
TRBJ2-2,-,-,TRBV13,TGTGCCAGCAGCTTAGCGGGAAGAGCCGGGGAGCTGTTTTTT,CASSLAGRAGELFF
TRBJ2-7,-,-,TRBV7-2,TGTGCCAGCAGCTTAGCACGTATCTACGAGCAGTACTTC,CASSLARIYEQYF
TRBJ2-1,-,-,TRBV24-1,TGTGCCACCAGTGGGGATGGCGGCTTCTCCTACAATGAGCAGTTCTTC,CATSGDGGFSYNEQFF
TRBJ2-5,-,-,TRBV5-6,TGTGCCAGCAGCCTAATAAGAACCTATCAAGAGACCCAGTACTTC,CASSLIRTYQETQYF
TRBJ2-7,TRBD2,-,TRBV6-5,TGTGCCAGCAGCAGCGGACTAGCGGGCTTCTACGAGCAGTACTTC,CASSSGLAGFYEQYF